This T cell receptor beta chain originates from a study of T cell responses to AZD1222 COVID-19 vaccine. The repertoire was sequenced with immunoSEQ multiplex PCR; TCRdb's copy has only in-frame clones and lacks some. The sample has over 110,000 clones; approximately 90% are singletons. The source was peripheral blood, collected on day 0 of AZD1222 vaccination. The sequence was collected from an adult in good health.

The CDR3 region is CASSGAHSNQPQHF. The CDR3 DNA is TGTGCCAGCAGCGGGGCTCATAGCAATCAGCCCCAGCATTTT. This chain connects TRBV11-2 to TRBJ1-5; D might be TRBD1 (5 bases). There are 14 residues in the CDR3. Trimming took off 5 bases at V and 0 bases at J, with 8 bases between the two ends. Germline-derived CDR1 and CDR2 are SGHAT and FQNNGV.